A single sample gave rise to the 7 T cell receptor beta chains below, sequenced in a study of control samples from healthy donors and cancer patients (dated by TCRdb to 2020 to 2021). Library construction relied on the immunoSEQ multiplex PCR assay. TCRdb provides this immuneACCESS table in a form limited to in-frame rearrangements. Some clones are lacking; in checked studies, under half of them reflect an unresolved V gene, and why the rest are absent is not known. The table for this sample lists around 100,000 clones; less than 90% of them were counted only once. Of the sample, about 15% is held by the ten largest clones. Sample: blood. These receptors originate from a woman in her sixties or seventies in good health.

This sequence joins TRBV5-1 and TRBJ1-2; tentative D call: TRBD1 (6 bases). The CDR3 is 15 amino acids. Between the trimmed V and J ends, which lost 0 bases and 4 bases, there was a span of 13 bases. Germline CDR1 and CDR2: SGHRS and YFSETQ. In nucleotides, the CDR3 is TGCGCCAGCAGCTTGGAGTTGGCGGGGGCCTATGGCTACACCTTC. Translation gives CASSLELAGAYGYTF.

CDR3 region: CASSQGTRSYEQFF. The CDR3 DNA follows: TGTGCCAGCAGCCAAGGGACTAGATCTTATGAGCAGTTCTTC. The V gene is TRBV3-1 (or the pseudogene TRBV3-2), the J gene TRBJ2-1; 7 positions match TRBD2. With 1 base clipped from V and 8 bases from J, the junction kept 5 bases outside the gene matches. Germline loops: CDR1 LGHDT, CDR2 YNNKEL (reference sequence). The CDR3 is 14 amino acids.

This clone was seen a few times. The chain combines TRBV6-5 with TRBJ2-6; D remains ambiguous. The CDR3 sequence is 15 residues long. Trimming removed 8 bases at V and 1 base at J, with 12 bases between. Germline CDR1 is MNHEY and CDR2 is SVGAGI. DNA for the CDR3: TGTGCCAGCCGTAAGGACCCGTCTGGGGCCAACGTCCTGACTTTC. Translated: CASRKDPSGANVLTF.

This clone appeared a single time. The chain combines TRBV11-1 with TRBJ1-2, with D perhaps matching TRBD1 (6 bases). V shed 5 bases and J shed 7 bases, with 20 bases lying between them. The CDR3 consists of 15 residues. Germline values: CDR1 SGHAT, CDR2 FQDESV (reference sequence). The CDR3 is CASSQQTVTGTGYTF. CDR3 in DNA: TGTGCCAGCAGCCAACAGACGGTGACAGGCACTGGCTACACCTTC.

The chain is built from TRBV7-9 and TRBJ1-6, with unresolved D. The CDR3 is 15 residues long. V lost 7 bases and J lost 7, with 17 bases in between. Germline-derived CDR1 and CDR2 are SEHNR and FQNEAQ (reference sequence). CDR3 bases: TGTGCCAGCACCCCACAGAACACCCCAAATTCACCCCTCCACTTT. It encodes CASTPQNTPNSPLHF.

The rearrangement joins TRBV9 to TRBJ1-3; D is uncertain. Germline V CDR1 and CDR2: SGDLS, YYNGEE. The CDR3 covers 15 residues. The V gene lost 4 bases and the J gene lost 0 bases, with 11 bases spanning the gap. The CDR3 DNA sequence: TGTGCCAGCAGCTTGGACGGAAGCTCTGGAAACACCATATATTTT. Protein product: CASSLDGSSGNTIYF.

Only one count was recorded for this clone. V usage is TRBV11-2 and J usage is TRBJ2-5; no clear D. The V gene lost 1 base and the J gene lost 3 bases, with 6 bases spanning the gap. The germline V gene has CDR1 SGHAT and CDR2 FQNNGV. The CDR3 is 13 residues long. CDR3 in amino acids: CASSLGPKETQYF. The DNA of the CDR3 is TGTGCCAGCAGCTTAGGCCCCAAAGAGACCCAGTACTTC.